This T cell receptor (beta chain) was sequenced during a study of blood T cell repertoires in COVID-19. In the study overall: From the United States, Italy and Spain came samples of acute and convalescent COVID-19.

TCRdb's copy holds only in-frame clones and misses some; the assay was immunoSEQ multiplex PCR. There are about 16,000 clones in the sample; around nine tenths occur only once, and more than 4% lies in the top ten. This sequence was found in a man aged 60-69 years with active COVID-19. The sequenced sample was peripheral blood.

This CDR3 is CASSRNINWSGYEQYF. CDR3 in DNA: TGTGCCAGCAGCCGAAACATCAACTGGTCGGGCTACGAGCAGTACTTC. The chain employs TRBV7-6 and TRBJ2-7; no definite D call. The length of the CDR3 is 16 residues. The ends were cut back, 5 bases at V and 3 bases at J, with 20 bases in the middle. CDR1 and CDR2 (germline): SGHVS, FNYEAQ. Full variable domain (missing parts from reference TRBV7-6 and TRBJ2-7): GAGVSQSPRYKVTKRGQDVALRCDPISGHVSLYWYRQALGQGPEFLTYFNYEAQQDKSGLPNDRFSAERPEGSISTLTIQRTEQRDSAMYRCASSRNINWSGYEQYFGPGTRLTVT.